This T cell receptor (beta chain) was captured by sequencing in a study of blood T cells in healthy people across ages. For the second PCR, which ran for 7 to 11 cycles, a sample-barcoded 5' primer and a J-beta primer mix were used. Each cDNA was tagged by a template-switch adaptor containing 12 random nucleotides. Every individual sample yielded 2.5 million or more paired-end reads (each containing CDR3). A single record per CDR3 protein comes from TCRdb applying MiXCR to the 5' RACE reads. The table includes hundreds of thousands of distinct CDR3 sequences, 56% detected once. General observations from the study: PBMC samples, being unsorted, prevented any conclusive comparison of naive and antigen-experienced cells.

With regard to this clonotype: The antigen is undetermined.

The sequenced sample was blood. The receptor was isolated from a man aged 35-49 years in good health.

This CDR3 is CASSESTLAGGPAKQYF. In DNA form, the CDR3 reads TGCGCCAGCAGTGAGTCGACGCTCGCAGGGGGACCAGCGAAGCAGTACTTC. V usage is TRBV10-2 and J usage is TRBJ2-4; 7 nucleotides align to TRBD1. This CDR3 spans 17 amino acids. Germline CDR1 WSHSY, CDR2 SAAADI. V lost 0 bases to trimming and J lost 13 bases; unmatched junction nucleotides: 18.